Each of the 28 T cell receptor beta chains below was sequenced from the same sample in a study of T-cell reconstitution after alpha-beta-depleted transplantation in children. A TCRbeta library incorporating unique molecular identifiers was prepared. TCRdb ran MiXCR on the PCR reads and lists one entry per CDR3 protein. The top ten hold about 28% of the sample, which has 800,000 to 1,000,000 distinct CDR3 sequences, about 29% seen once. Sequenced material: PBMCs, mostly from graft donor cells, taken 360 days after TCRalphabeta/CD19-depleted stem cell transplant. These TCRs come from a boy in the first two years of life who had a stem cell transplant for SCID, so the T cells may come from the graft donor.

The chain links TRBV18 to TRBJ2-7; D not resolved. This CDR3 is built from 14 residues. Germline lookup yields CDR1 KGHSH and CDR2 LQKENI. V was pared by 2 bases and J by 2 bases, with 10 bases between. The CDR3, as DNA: TGTGCCAGCTCACCAACCATCGACGCCTACGAGCAGTACTTC. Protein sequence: CASSPTIDAYEQYF. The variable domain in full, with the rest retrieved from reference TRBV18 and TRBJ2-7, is NAGVMQNPRHLVRRRGQEARLRCSPMKGHSHVYWYRQLPEEGLKFMVYLQKENIIDESGMPKERFSAEFPKEGPSILRIQQVVRGDSAAYFCASSPTIDAYEQYFGPGTRLTVT.

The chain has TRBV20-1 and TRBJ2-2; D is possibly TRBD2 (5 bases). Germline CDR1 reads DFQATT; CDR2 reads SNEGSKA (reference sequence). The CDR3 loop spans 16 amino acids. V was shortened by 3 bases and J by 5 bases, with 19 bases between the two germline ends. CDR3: CSASRLAAETTGELFF. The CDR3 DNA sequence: TGCAGTGCTAGCCGCCTAGCCGCAGAAACGACCGGGGAGCTGTTTTTT.

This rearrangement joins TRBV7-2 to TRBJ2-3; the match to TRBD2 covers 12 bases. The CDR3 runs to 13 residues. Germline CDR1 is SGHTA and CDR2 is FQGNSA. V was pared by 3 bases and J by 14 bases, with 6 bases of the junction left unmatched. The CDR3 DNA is TGTGCCAGCAGCTTGGGACTAGCGGGCCGGGGGTATTTT. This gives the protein CASSLGLAGRGYF.

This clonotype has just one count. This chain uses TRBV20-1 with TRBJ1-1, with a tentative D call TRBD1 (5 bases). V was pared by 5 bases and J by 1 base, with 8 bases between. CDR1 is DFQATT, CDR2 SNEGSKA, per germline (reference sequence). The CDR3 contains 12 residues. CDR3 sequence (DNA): TGCAGTGCTCAAAGGGGGAACACTGAAGCTTTCTTT. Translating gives CSAQRGNTEAFF.

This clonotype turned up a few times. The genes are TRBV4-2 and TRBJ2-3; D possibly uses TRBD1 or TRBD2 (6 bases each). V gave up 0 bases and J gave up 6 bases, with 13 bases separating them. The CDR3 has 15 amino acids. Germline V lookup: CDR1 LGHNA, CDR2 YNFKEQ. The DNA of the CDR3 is TGTGCCAGCAGCCAAGATTTCTCGGGGGCGGATACGCAGTATTTT. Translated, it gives CASSQDFSGADTQYF.

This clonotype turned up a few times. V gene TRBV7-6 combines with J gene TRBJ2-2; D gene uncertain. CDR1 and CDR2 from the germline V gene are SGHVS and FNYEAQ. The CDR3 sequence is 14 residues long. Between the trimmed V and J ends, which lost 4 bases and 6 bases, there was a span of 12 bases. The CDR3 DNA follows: TGTGCCAGCAGCTCTGAAGTGGTCCCCGGGGAGCTGTTTTTT. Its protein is CASSSEVVPGELFF. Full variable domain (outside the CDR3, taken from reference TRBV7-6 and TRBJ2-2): GAGVSQSPRYKVTKRGQDVALRCDPISGHVSLYWYRQALGQGPEFLTYFNYEAQQDKSGLPNDRFSAERPEGSISTLTIQRTEQRDSAMYRCASSSEVVPGELFFGEGSRLTVL.

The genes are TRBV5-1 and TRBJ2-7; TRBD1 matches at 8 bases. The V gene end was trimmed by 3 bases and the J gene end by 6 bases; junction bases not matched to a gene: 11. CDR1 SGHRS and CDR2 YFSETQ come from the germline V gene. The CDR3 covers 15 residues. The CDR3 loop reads CASSSPRGLPSEQYF. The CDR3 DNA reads TGCGCCAGCAGCTCACCCAGGGGGCTGCCCTCCGAGCAGTACTTC.

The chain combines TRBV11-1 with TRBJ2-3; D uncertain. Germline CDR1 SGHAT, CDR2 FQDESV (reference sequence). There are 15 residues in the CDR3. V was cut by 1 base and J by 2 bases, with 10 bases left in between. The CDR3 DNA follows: TGTGCCAGCAGCTTAGACACGATCGCCACAGATACGCAGTATTTT. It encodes CASSLDTIATDTQYF.

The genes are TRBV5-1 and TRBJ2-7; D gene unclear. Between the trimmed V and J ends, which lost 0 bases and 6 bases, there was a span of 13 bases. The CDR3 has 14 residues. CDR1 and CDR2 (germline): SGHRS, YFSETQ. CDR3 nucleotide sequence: TGCGCCAGCAGCTTGGCCAGCAGCCGAACCGAGCAGTACTTC. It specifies CASSLASSRTEQYF.

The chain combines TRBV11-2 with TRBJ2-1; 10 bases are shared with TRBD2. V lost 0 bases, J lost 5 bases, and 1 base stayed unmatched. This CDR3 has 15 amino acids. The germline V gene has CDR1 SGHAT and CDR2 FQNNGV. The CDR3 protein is CASSLEGLAHNEQFF. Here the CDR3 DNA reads TGTGCCAGCAGCTTAGAGGGACTAGCGCACAATGAGCAGTTCTTC.

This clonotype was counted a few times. The chain's CDR3 is CASSQSRTGKAEAFF. Written as DNA, the CDR3 is TGCGCCAGCAGCCAAAGCAGGACAGGGAAGGCTGAAGCTTTCTTT. This chain joins TRBV4-1 and TRBJ1-1, with 8 nucleotides matching TRBD1. Germline V gene data show CDR1 as MGHRA and CDR2 as YSYEKL. The CDR3 totals 15 residues. V lost 2 bases and J lost 6; bases outside the gene matches: 8.

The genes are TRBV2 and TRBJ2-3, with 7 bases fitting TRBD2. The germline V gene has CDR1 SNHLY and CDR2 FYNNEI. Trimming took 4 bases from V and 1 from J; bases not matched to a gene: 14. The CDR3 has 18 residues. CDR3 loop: CASSGTRMVGTGTDTQYF. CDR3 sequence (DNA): TGTGCCAGCAGTGGGACTAGAATGGTTGGGACTGGCACAGATACGCAGTATTTT. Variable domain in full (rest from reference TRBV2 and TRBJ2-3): EPEVTQTPSHQVTQMGQEVILRCVPISNHLYFYWYRQILGQKVEFLVSFYNNEISEKSEIFDDQFSVERPDGSNFTLKIRSTKLEDSAMYFCASSGTRMVGTGTDTQYFGPGTRLTVL.

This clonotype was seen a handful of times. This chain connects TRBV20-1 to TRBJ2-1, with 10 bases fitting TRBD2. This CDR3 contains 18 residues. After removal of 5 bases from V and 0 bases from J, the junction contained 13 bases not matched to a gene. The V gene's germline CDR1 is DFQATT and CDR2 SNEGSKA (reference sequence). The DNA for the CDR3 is TGCAGTGCTCCGCTACTAGCGGGGCCTTCGAGCTCCTACAATGAGCAGTTCTTC. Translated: CSAPLLAGPSSSYNEQFF.

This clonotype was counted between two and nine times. The CDR3 protein is CASSSSQQYF. The CDR3 DNA follows: TGTGCCAGCAGCTCTAGTCAGCAGTATTTT. The chain couples TRBV2 to TRBJ2-3; unclear D gene. CDR1 is SNHLY and CDR2 is FYNNEI in the germline V gene. The CDR3 has 10 residues. V dropped 6 bases and J dropped 11 bases, with 9 bases sitting between them.

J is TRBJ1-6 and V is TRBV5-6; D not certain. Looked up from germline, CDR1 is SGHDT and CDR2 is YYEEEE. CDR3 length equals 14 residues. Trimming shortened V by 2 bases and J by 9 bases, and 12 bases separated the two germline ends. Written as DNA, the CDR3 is TGTGCCAGCAGCTTTTTGGATGCTGGTTCACCCCTCCACTTT. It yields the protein CASSFLDAGSPLHF.

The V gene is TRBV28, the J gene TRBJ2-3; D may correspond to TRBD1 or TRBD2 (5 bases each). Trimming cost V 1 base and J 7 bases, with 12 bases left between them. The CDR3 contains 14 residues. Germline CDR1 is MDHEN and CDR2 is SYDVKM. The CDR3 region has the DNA TGTGCCAGCAGTTTATTGGCAGGGAGCCATACGCAGTATTTT. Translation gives CASSLLAGSHTQYF.

The CDR3 is CASSPYVHRPLHF. The CDR3 coding sequence is TGTGCCAGCAGCCCATATGTCCACCGACCCCTCCACTTT. The chain recombines TRBV7-2 with TRBJ1-6; no reliable D call. This CDR3 has 13 amino acids. Trimming took off 5 bases at V and 12 bases at J, with 14 bases between the two ends. From germline, CDR1 is SGHTA and CDR2 FQGNSA.

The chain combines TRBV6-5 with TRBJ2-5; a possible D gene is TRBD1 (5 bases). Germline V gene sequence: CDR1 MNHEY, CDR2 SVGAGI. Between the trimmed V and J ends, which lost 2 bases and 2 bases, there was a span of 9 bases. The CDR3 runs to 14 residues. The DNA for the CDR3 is TGTGCCAGCAGTTACGACAGTCAGCAAGAGACCCAGTACTTC. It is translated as CASSYDSQQETQYF.

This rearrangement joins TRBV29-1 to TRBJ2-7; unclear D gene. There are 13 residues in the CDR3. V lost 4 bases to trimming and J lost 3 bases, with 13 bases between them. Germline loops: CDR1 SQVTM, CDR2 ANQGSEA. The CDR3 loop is CSVVLFSHYEQYF. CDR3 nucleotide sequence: TGCAGCGTTGTTTTGTTTTCCCACTACGAGCAGTACTTC.

This CDR3 is CAISETTEVSNTGELFF. The DNA for the CDR3 is TGTGCCATCAGTGAGACCACGGAAGTTTCGAACACCGGGGAGCTGTTTTTT. V and J are TRBV10-3 and TRBJ2-2, with no clear D. Per germline, CDR1 ENHRY and CDR2 SYGVKD. The CDR3 contains 17 residues. V lost 2 bases and J 0 bases, leaving 13 bases between the germline ends.

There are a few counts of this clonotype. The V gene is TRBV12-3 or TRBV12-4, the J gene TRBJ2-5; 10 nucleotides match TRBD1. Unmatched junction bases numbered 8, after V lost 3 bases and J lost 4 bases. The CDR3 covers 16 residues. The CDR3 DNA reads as TGTGCCAGCAGTTTCGCGGGGACAGGGGCTGGAGAGACCCAGTACTTC. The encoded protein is CASSFAGTGAGETQYF.

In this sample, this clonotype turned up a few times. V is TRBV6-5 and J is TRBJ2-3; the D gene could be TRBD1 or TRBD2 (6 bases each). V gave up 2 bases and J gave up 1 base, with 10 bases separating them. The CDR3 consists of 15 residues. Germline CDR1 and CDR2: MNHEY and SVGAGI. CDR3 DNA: TGTGCCAGCAGTTACCGGGGGCTCGGCACAGATACGCAGTATTTT. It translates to CASSYRGLGTDTQYF.

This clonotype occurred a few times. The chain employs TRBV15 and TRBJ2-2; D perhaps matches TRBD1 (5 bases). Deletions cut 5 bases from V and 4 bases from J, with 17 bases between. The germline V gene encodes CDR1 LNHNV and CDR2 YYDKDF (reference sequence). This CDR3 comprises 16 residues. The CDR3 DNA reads TGTGCCACCAGCTTCAAGTGGACAATGAGCACCGGGGAGCTGTTTTTT. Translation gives CATSFKWTMSTGELFF.

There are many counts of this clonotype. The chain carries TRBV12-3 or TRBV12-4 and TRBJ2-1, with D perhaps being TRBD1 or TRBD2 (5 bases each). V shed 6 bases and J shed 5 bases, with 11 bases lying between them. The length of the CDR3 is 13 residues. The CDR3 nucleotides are TGTGCCAGCAGGGGGGACGGAAACAATGAGCAGTTCTTC. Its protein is CASRGDGNNEQFF.

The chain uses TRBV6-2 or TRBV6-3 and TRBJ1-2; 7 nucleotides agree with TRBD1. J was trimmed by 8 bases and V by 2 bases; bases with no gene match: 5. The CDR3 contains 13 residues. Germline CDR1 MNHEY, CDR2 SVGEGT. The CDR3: CASSYTTTGGYTF. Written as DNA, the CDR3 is TGTGCCAGCAGTTACACGACGACAGGGGGCTACACCTTC.

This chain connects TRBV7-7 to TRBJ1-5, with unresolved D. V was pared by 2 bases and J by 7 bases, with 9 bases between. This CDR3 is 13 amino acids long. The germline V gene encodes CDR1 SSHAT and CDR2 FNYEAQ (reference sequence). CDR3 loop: CASSLFPGQPQHF. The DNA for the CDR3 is TGTGCCAGCAGCTTATTTCCAGGACAGCCCCAGCATTTT.

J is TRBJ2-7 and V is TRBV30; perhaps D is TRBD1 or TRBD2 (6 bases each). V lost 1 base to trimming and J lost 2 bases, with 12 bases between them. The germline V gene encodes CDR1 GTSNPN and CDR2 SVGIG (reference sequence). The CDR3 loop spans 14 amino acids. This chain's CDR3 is CAWSEGGSTYEQYF. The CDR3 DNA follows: TGTGCCTGGAGTGAGGGGGGCTCGACCTACGAGCAGTACTTC.

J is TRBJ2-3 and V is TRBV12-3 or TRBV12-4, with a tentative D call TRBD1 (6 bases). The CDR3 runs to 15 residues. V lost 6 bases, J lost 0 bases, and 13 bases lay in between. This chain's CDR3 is CASRRQDTSTDTQYF. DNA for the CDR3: TGTGCCAGCAGACGACAGGACACTAGCACAGATACGCAGTATTTT.